One T cell receptor (beta chain) is described in this entry. One entry per CDR3 protein, called by TCRdb with MiXCR from the RT-PCR reads. The sample includes about 700,000 distinct CDR3 sequences, about 14% seen only once; the top ten take roughly 3.9%. Trimming left V 0 bases short and J 2 bases short, with 13 bases between. Germline V gene data show CDR1 as DFQATT and CDR2 as SNEGSKA (reference sequence). This CDR3 has 15 amino acids. Sequencing was performed on memory CD4+ T cells from blood. This TCR was sampled from a female donor in good health, serving as a healthy control. The gene calls are TRBV20-1 and TRBJ1-2; D uncertain. The chain's CDR3 is CSARDLQTTNYGYTF. CDR3 DNA sequence: TGCAGTGCTAGAGATTTACAAACTACGAACTATGGCTACACCTTC.